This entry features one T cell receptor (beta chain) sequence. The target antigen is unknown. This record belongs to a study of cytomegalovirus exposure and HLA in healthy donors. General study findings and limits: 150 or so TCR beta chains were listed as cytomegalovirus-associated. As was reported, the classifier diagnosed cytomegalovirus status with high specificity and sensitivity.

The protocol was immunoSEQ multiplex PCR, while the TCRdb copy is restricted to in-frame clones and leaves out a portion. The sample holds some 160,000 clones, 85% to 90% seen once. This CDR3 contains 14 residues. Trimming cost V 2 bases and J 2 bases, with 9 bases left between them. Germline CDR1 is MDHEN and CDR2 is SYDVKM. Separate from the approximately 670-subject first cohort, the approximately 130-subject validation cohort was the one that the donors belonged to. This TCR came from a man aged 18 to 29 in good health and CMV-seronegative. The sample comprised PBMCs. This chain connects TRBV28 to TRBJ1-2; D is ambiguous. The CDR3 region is CASSLPGSNYGYTF. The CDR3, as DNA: TGTGCCAGCAGTTTACCCGGGTCCAACTATGGCTACACCTTC.